This T cell receptor (beta chain) was profiled in a study of shared clonotypes between healthy human individuals. Study results and limitations: Generally, naive subsets came out with larger estimated richness than memory subsets. A few donors had 5% to 6.5% of their naive CD4 clonotypes in common.

Each replicate PCR on the sorted subsets used about 0.2 ug DNA (roughly 27,000 T cell genomes). TCRdb's table, derived via immunoSEQ multiplex PCR, lists solely in-frame clones and lacks some. The sample has 2 million to 2.5 million clones; roughly 91% are singletons. Notes on this clone: Its antigen is unknown.

Terminally differentiated effector memory CD45RA+ cells were excluded from the naive CD8 cells, which were CD45RO-negative and positively selected for CCR7. This clonotype was sampled from a man younger than 35 in good health. Some clones in this sample may be carry-over from other donors' samples. The sequencing sample was made of naive CD8+ T cells from PBMCs.

CDR3 loop: CASSDMDSWQPQHF. CDR3 sequence (DNA): TGTGCCAGCAGTGATATGGACTCGTGGCAGCCCCAGCATTTT. The gene calls are TRBV6-1 and TRBJ1-5; D gene uncertain. From germline, CDR1 is MNHNS and CDR2 SASEGT. The CDR3 runs 14 residues. With 3 bases removed from V and 7 bases from J, the gap between germline ends came to 13 bases.